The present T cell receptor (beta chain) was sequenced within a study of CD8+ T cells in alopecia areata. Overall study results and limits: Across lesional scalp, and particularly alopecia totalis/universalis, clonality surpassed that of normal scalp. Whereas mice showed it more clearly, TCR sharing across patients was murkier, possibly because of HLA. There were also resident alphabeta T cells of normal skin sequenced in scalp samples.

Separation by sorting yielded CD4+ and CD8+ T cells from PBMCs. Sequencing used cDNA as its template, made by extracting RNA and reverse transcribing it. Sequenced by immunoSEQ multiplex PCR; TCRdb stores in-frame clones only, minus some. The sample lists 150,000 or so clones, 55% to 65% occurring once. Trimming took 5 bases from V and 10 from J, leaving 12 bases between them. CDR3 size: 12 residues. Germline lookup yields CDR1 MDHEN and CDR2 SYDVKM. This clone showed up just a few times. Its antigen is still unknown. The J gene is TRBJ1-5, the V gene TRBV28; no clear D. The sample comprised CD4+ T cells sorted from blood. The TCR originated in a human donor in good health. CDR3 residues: CASSPLMGPQHF. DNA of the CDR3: TGTGCCAGCAGTCCCCTTATGGGCCCCCAGCATTTT.